One and the same sample provided the 14 T cell receptor beta chains below, sequenced in a study of fetal regulatory T cell absence and autoimmunity. The method was immunoSEQ multiplex PCR; TCRdb's version includes in-frame clones alone and lacks a portion of them. The sample lists 95,000 to 100,000 clones, less than 80% occurring once. The material sequenced was pancreas tissue. The receptors originated from a male donor with IPEX syndrome.

CDR3 bases: TGTGCCAGCAGCTCCGACCCCCACCGGGACATCAGCTCCTACAATGAGCAGTTCTTC. Translated, it gives CASSSDPHRDISSYNEQFF. The V call is TRBV7-9, the J call TRBJ2-1; tentative D call: TRBD1 (6 bases). Trimming removed 4 bases from V and 0 bases from J, with 22 bases in between. The CDR3 sequence is 19 residues long. Germline CDR1 reads SEHNR; CDR2 reads FQNEAQ (reference sequence).

This clone occurred once. The chain has TRBV4-2 and TRBJ2-1; D is ambiguous. Per the germline V gene, CDR1 is LGHNA and CDR2 is YNFKEQ. Trimming pared 1 base from V and 2 bases from J, leaving 6 bases between. CDR3 length: 14 residues. The CDR3 here is CASSQGRTYNEQFF. CDR3 sequence (DNA): TGTGCCAGCAGCCAAGGTCGGACCTACAATGAGCAGTTCTTC.

V is TRBV2 and J is TRBJ1-1, with D perhaps matching TRBD1 (5 bases). This CDR3 contains 12 residues. Deletions cut 7 bases from V and 3 bases from J, with 9 bases between. Germline CDR1 and CDR2: SNHLY and FYNNEI. The CDR3 nucleotides read TGTGCCAGCACAGACAGACACACTGAAGCTTTCTTT. It codes for CASTDRHTEAFF.

The chain joins TRBV20-1 to TRBJ2-7; a possible D gene is TRBD2 (5 bases). The CDR3 has 11 amino acids. Germline V lookup: CDR1 DFQATT, CDR2 SNEGSKA (reference sequence). The ends were cut back, 4 bases at V and 6 bases at J, with 10 bases in the middle. In DNA, the CDR3 is TGCAGTGCTATCACTAGAAGCGAGCAGTACTTC. Its translation: CSAITRSEQYF.

This sequence joins TRBV12-1 and TRBJ2-7; TRBD1 reflects the table's D call only, with no check against the DNA. TRBV12-1 is given as a pseudogene. The CDR3 covers 15 residues. CDR3 nucleotides: TGTGCCAGCAGCTTGACAGGGACAGCCCGGGGGGAGCAGTACTTC. It codes for CASSLTGTARGEQYF.

The sample holds a few counts of this clone. The chain is built from TRBV6-5 and TRBJ2-7; the D is unclear. Germline V gene sequence: CDR1 MNHEY, CDR2 SVGAGI. Trimming took off 2 bases at V and 6 bases at J, with 14 bases between the two ends. CDR3 length: 14 amino acids. The CDR3: CASSYAHSPSEQYF. The CDR3 coding sequence is TGTGCCAGCAGTTACGCGCACTCTCCTTCCGAGCAGTACTTC.

The chain combines TRBV30 with TRBJ1-5, with no clear D. CDR1 is GTSNPN and CDR2 is SVGIG in the germline V gene (reference sequence). The CDR3 loop spans 15 amino acids. V was pared by 2 bases and J by 4 bases, with 15 bases between. The CDR3 DNA reads TGTGCCTGGAGTCTTTCTGGACGGTGGAATCAGCCCCAGCATTTT. It encodes CAWSLSGRWNQPQHF.

The CDR3 sequence is CASSMNRGHETQYF. CDR3 DNA: TGTGCCAGTAGTATGAACAGGGGGCACGAGACCCAGTACTTC. The chain couples TRBV19 to TRBJ2-5; 9 nucleotides align to TRBD1. The germline V gene has CDR1 LNHDA and CDR2 SQIVND (reference sequence). The trim removed 3 bases at V and 5 bases at J, leaving 4 bases unmatched. This CDR3 spans 14 amino acids.

The rearrangement joins TRBV7-2 to TRBJ2-7, with a tentative D call TRBD2 (6 bases). CDR1 and CDR2 (germline): SGHTA, FQGNSA. The CDR3 consists of 14 residues. V lost 0 bases to trimming and J lost 3 bases, with 9 bases between them. The CDR3 DNA reads TGTGCCAGCAGCTTAGCTTTCGGGGGCTACGAGCAGTACTTC. This encodes CASSLAFGGYEQYF.

This clone has only a few counts. The V gene is TRBV2, the J gene TRBJ1-1; D not resolved. Germline CDR1 is SNHLY and CDR2 is FYNNEI. V lost 7 bases, J lost 4 bases, and 7 bases lay in between. The CDR3 runs to 11 residues. For the CDR3, the DNA is TGTGCCAGCATACCGAGCACTGAAGCTTTCTTT. It specifies CASIPSTEAFF. The whole variable domain, remainder taken from reference TRBV2 and TRBJ1-1, is EPEVTQTPSHQVTQMGQEVILRCVPISNHLYFYWYRQILGQKVEFLVSFYNNEISEKSEIFDDQFSVERPDGSNFTLKIRSTKLEDSAMYFCASIPSTEAFFGQGTRLTVV.

In DNA form, the CDR3 reads TGCAGCGTTGACAATGAGCAGTTCTTC. The encoded protein is CSVDNEQFF. This rearrangement joins TRBV29-1 to TRBJ2-1; D gene ambiguous. Looked up from germline, CDR1 is SQVTM and CDR2 is ANQGSEA. CDR3 length equals 9 residues. V was trimmed by 3 bases and J by 6 bases, leaving 0 bases between them.

V and J are TRBV5-4 and TRBJ2-2; 13 bases match TRBD2. Germline V gene sequence: CDR1 SGHNT, CDR2 YYREEE (reference sequence). The CDR3 has 19 amino acids. Germline trimming cut 2 bases from V and 5 bases from J; bases unmatched to any gene: 12. CDR3 sequence: CASSFFHPSLAGGTGELFF. CDR3 coding DNA: TGTGCCAGCAGCTTCTTCCATCCCTCACTAGCGGGGGGGACCGGGGAGCTGTTTTTT.

The chain has TRBV5-4 and TRBJ2-3; D is possibly TRBD2 (6 bases). Germline assignment: CDR1 SGHNT and CDR2 YYREEE (reference sequence). V gave up 0 bases and J gave up 4 bases, with 9 bases separating them. This CDR3 contains 14 residues. CDR3 protein: CASSLDRRADTQYF. CDR3 sequence (DNA): TGTGCCAGCAGCTTGGATCGGAGGGCAGATACGCAGTATTTT.

DNA for the CDR3: TGTGCCAGCAGCGTACTTAGCGGGGGGGAGTCCTACGAGCAGTACTTC. Its translation is CASSVLSGGESYEQYF. J is TRBJ2-7 and V is TRBV7-6; 11 nucleotides agree with TRBD2. From germline, CDR1 is SGHVS and CDR2 FNYEAQ. CDR3 size: 16 residues. The V and J ends lost 5 bases and 1 base, in that order; junction bases with no gene match: 7.